Below, one T cell receptor (beta chain) is given with its context. Profiled with immunoSEQ multiplex PCR; TCRdb holds only in-frame clones, not every one. The table has over 7,500 clones, 64% seen once. Tumor samples used roughly 20-50 mg of diced tissue. The sample comes from a study of early stage breast cancer tumors. The CDR3 extends over 15 amino acids. Looked up from germline, CDR1 is LNHDA and CDR2 is SQIVND (reference sequence). Trimming took 6 bases from V and 4 from J, leaving 16 bases between them. The V call is TRBV19, the J call TRBJ1-5, with a weak D call TRBD1 (6 bases). The receptor's source is a person aged 55-75 years with breast cancer. The sequenced sample consisted of breast tumor tissue. The chain's CDR3 is CASRNRVGGNQPQHF. DNA of the CDR3: TGTGCCAGTAGAAACAGGGTAGGGGGTAATCAGCCCCAGCATTTT.